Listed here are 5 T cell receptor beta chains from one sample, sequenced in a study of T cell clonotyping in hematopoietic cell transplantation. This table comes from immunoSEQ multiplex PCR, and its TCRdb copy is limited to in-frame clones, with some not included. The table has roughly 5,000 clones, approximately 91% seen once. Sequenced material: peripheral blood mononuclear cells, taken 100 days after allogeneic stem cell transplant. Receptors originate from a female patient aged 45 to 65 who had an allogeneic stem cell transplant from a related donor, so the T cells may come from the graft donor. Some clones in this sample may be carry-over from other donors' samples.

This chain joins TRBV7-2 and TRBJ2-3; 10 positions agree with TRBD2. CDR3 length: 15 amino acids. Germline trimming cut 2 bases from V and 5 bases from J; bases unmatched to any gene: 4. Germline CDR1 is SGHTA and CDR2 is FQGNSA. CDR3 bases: TGTGCCAGCAGCTTACAGCGGGGGGGGGTAGATACGCAGTATTTT. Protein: CASSLQRGGVDTQYF.

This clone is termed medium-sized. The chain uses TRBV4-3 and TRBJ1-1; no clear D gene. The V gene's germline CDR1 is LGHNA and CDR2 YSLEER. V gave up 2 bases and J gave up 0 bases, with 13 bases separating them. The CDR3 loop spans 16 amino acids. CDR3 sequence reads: CASSQSSAGMNTEAFF. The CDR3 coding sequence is TGCGCCAGCAGCCAAAGTTCGGCGGGTATGAACACTGAAGCTTTCTTT.

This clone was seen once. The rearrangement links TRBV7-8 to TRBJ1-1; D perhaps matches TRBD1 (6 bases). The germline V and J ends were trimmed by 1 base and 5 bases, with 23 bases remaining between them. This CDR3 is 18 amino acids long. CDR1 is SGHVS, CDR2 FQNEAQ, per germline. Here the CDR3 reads CASSLELRLTGSRTEAFF. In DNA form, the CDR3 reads TGTGCCAGCAGCTTAGAATTACGACTGACAGGATCGAGGACTGAAGCTTTCTTT.

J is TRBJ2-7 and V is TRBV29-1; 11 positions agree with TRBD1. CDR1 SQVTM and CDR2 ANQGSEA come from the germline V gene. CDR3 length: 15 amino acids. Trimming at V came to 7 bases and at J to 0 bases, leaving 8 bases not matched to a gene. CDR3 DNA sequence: TGCAGCGCCGAGGCTGGGACAGGGGGCTCCTACGAGCAGTACTTC. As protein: CSAEAGTGGSYEQYF.

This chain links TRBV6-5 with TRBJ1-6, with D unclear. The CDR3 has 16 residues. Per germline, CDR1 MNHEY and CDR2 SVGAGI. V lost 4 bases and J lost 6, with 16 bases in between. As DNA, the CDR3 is TGTGCCAGCAGTTGGTCATCGGAGTATGGTAATTCACCCCTCCACTTT. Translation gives CASSWSSEYGNSPLHF.